The next 2 T cell receptor beta chains were all read from a single sample in a study of T cell changes during pregnancy in multiple sclerosis. Clones were sequenced by immunoSEQ multiplex PCR, and TCRdb holds only the in-frame ones, with some missing. The profile covers fewer than 70,000 clones, with roughly 92% appearing a single time and approximately 2.8% taken by the ten largest. The sequencing here drew on CD8+ T cells from peripheral blood mononuclear cells, taken in the third trimester of pregnancy. These receptors all come from a female donor in good health, enrolled as a control in a pregnancy study.

J is TRBJ1-5 and V is TRBV27, with D possibly TRBD1 on 5 matching bases. The V gene's germline CDR1 is MNHEY and CDR2 SMNVEV (reference sequence). There are 14 residues in the CDR3. V lost 2 bases, J lost 4 bases, and 9 bases lay in between. The chain's CDR3 is CASSLGQGNQPQHF. DNA for the CDR3: TGTGCCAGCAGTTTAGGGCAGGGAAATCAGCCCCAGCATTTT.

The rearrangement joins TRBV4-3 to TRBJ1-2; D gene ambiguous. The germline V and J ends were trimmed by 0 bases and 3 bases, with 14 bases remaining between them. CDR3 length: 16 residues. Germline CDR1 reads LGHNA; CDR2 reads YSLEER. For the CDR3, the DNA is TGCGCCAGCAGCCAAGATCGCCAGGCCCCTCACTATGGCTACACCTTC. Translating gives CASSQDRQAPHYGYTF.